These 18 T cell receptor beta chains were sequenced from one sample in a study of T cells after yellow fever vaccination. MiXCR, run by TCRdb on the 5' RACE reads, gives a single entry per CDR3 protein. The sample gives 500,000 to 650,000 distinct CDR3 sequences, approximately 13% of which show up once; 14% to 15% is in the top ten. The sample here was PBMCs, taken on the day of the yellow fever booster vaccination. These receptors were taken from a man aged 30-40 years who received the YFV17D yellow fever vaccine.

The table lists this clonotype with a few counts. This sequence joins TRBV6-5 and TRBJ2-3; D is perhaps TRBD1 (6 bases). The CDR3 covers 14 residues. Germline CDR1 and CDR2: MNHEY and SVGAGI. The V end lost 4 bases, the J end lost 6 bases, and 14 bases lay between the germline ends. The CDR3 DNA sequence: TGTGCCAGCAGTTCCCTAGGGGGAGCGGATACGCAGTATTTT. Protein product: CASSSLGGADTQYF.

This clonotype was observed a handful of times. This chain joins TRBV5-1 and TRBJ2-7; TRBD2 matches 7 bases. Per the germline V gene, CDR1 is SGHRS and CDR2 is YFSETQ. This CDR3 region has 14 residues. V trimming: 0 bases; J trimming: 5 bases; junction bases outside the gene matches: 5. CDR3 bases: TGCGCCAGCAGCTTGGGTGCGGGAGTTGACGAGCAGTACTTC. It specifies CASSLGAGVDEQYF.

The chain carries TRBV7-2 and TRBJ1-2, with D unresolved. Trimming removed 3 bases at V and 6 bases at J, with 8 bases between. CDR3 length: 12 amino acids. Germline values: CDR1 SGHTA, CDR2 FQGNSA. CDR3 DNA: TGTGCCAGCAGCTTTGTAGGAGATGGCTACACCTTC. Translation: CASSFVGDGYTF.

V and J are TRBV20-1 and TRBJ2-1, with 8 bases aligning to TRBD2. Germline CDR1 and CDR2: DFQATT and SNEGSKA (reference sequence). The CDR3 runs to 14 residues. Trimming took 0 bases from V and 6 from J; bases not matched to a gene: 4. This CDR3 is CSARESGRGNEQFF. The CDR3 nucleotides read TGCAGTGCTAGAGAGAGCGGGAGAGGCAATGAGCAGTTCTTC.

Only a few counts were recorded for this clonotype. The chain employs TRBV7-2 and TRBJ2-1, with 7 bases identical to TRBD1. The V and J ends lost 0 bases and 6 bases, in that order; junction bases with no gene match: 5. The CDR3 spans 15 residues. Per germline, CDR1 SGHTA and CDR2 FQGNSA. The CDR3 region has the DNA TGTGCCAGCAGCTTAGCGAGGGGGCGCTTCAATGAGCAGTTCTTC. It translates to CASSLARGRFNEQFF.

This clonotype was picked up a small number of times. The genes are TRBV29-1 and TRBJ2-1; 7 bases are a match to TRBD2. V was clipped by 3 bases and J by 8 bases; unmatched bases: 13. Germline loops: CDR1 SQVTM, CDR2 ANQGSEA. The CDR3 runs to 15 residues. For the CDR3, the DNA is TGCAGCGTTGATGGTGCTAGCGGTTTTTTGGATGAGCAGTTCTTC. Translation gives CSVDGASGFLDEQFF.

In this sample, this clonotype turned up many times. The chain uses TRBV7-8 and TRBJ2-1; D remains unclear. Germline-derived CDR1 and CDR2 are SGHVS and FQNEAQ. The CDR3 loop spans 12 amino acids. The germline V and J ends were trimmed by 0 bases and 10 bases, with 7 bases remaining between them. CDR3 in amino acids: CASSLAAEEQFF. CDR3 DNA: TGTGCCAGCAGCTTAGCCGCCGAGGAGCAGTTCTTC.

This clonotype appeared a few times. The V and J genes are TRBV7-9 and TRBJ1-1; D not resolved. The length of the CDR3 is 16 residues. The V end lost 3 bases, the J end lost 6 bases, and 20 bases lay between the germline ends. The germline gives CDR1 SEHNR, CDR2 FQNEAQ (reference sequence). The CDR3 DNA sequence: TGTGCCAGCAGCTTTAGCAGGACGGTTAGTTTCTCTGAAGCTTTCTTT. This sequence encodes CASSFSRTVSFSEAFF.

V gene TRBV6-5 combines with J gene TRBJ1-5; 7 nucleotides match TRBD1. This CDR3 is 14 amino acids long. V dropped 2 bases and J dropped 5; count of bases not matched to a gene: 3. Germline V gives CDR1 MNHEY, CDR2 SVGAGI. This CDR3 is CASSYEQGYQPQHF. The CDR3 DNA reads as TGTGCCAGCAGTTACGAACAGGGGTATCAGCCCCAGCATTTT.

This clonotype has just a few counts. The chain uses TRBV10-3 and TRBJ2-3; perhaps TRBD2 as D (6 bases). CDR1 is ENHRY and CDR2 is SYGVKD in the germline V gene. CDR3 length: 13 residues. V was shortened by 9 bases and J by 6 bases, with 16 bases between the two germline ends. The CDR3 DNA is TGTGCCATAAGACCCGGGACTGCCGATACGCAGTATTTT. Protein sequence: CAIRPGTADTQYF.

This clonotype was seen a few times. The rearrangement joins TRBV29-1 to TRBJ2-5; D may be TRBD1 (6 bases). CDR3 length: 15 residues. Trimming stripped 4 bases from V and 1 base from J, with 16 bases between. The germline V gene has CDR1 SQVTM and CDR2 ANQGSEA. As DNA, the CDR3 is TGCAGCGTTGGTCTCAGGGGAGCCTTCCAAGAGACCCAGTACTTC. Its protein product is CSVGLRGAFQETQYF.

In its sample, this clonotype was seen once. This sequence joins TRBV6-1 and TRBJ1-4, with 8 positions matching TRBD1. With 6 bases clipped from V and 10 bases from J, the junction kept 7 bases outside the gene matches. Germline values: CDR1 MNHNS, CDR2 SASEGT. CDR3 length: 13 amino acids. DNA of the CDR3: TGTGCCAGCAGATTGGGACAGGCGGGAAAACTGTTTTTT. This sequence encodes CASRLGQAGKLFF.

This clonotype has a handful of counts. The chain's CDR3 is CASSQWRDRVNEQFF. The CDR3 DNA sequence: TGCGCCAGCAGCCAATGGAGGGACAGAGTTAATGAGCAGTTCTTC. This rearrangement joins TRBV4-3 to TRBJ2-1; tentatively, D is TRBD1 (7 bases). Per germline, CDR1 LGHNA and CDR2 YSLEER. The V gene lost 2 bases and the J gene lost 7 bases, with 15 bases spanning the gap. The length of the CDR3 is 15 residues.

This clonotype was observed a few times. This chain uses TRBV6-2 or TRBV6-3 with TRBJ2-3; D gene uncertain. V was clipped by 5 bases and J by 0 bases, with 9 bases between them. The CDR3 runs 14 residues. Germline-derived CDR1 and CDR2 are MNHEY and SVGEGT. CDR3 sequence (DNA): TGTGCCAGCAGTCCTGACTGGAGCACAGATACGCAGTATTTT. It yields the protein CASSPDWSTDTQYF.

This clonotype has at least ten counts. V usage is TRBV7-2 and J usage is TRBJ2-1; D gene unclear. The CDR3 covers 16 residues. CDR1 and CDR2 (germline): SGHTA, FQGNSA. Trimming removed 5 bases at V and 0 bases at J, with 14 bases between. The CDR3 bases are TGTGCCAGCAGCCCTCGACCCCCCAGCTCCTACAATGAGCAGTTCTTC. Protein: CASSPRPPSSYNEQFF.

The chain couples TRBV27 to TRBJ2-3, with a weak D call TRBD1 (8 bases). The CDR3 runs 20 residues. The V and J ends lost 6 bases and 4 bases respectively, with 32 bases between them. Germline V CDR1 and CDR2: MNHEY, SMNVEV (reference sequence). The CDR3 here is CASRSTGDDILAARADTQYF. Here the CDR3 DNA reads TGTGCCAGCAGATCGACAGGGGATGACATTCTAGCGGCCCGGGCAGATACGCAGTATTTT.

This clonotype showed up many times. J is TRBJ2-5 and V is TRBV5-1; the D gene is possibly TRBD2 (6 bases). The germline V gene encodes CDR1 SGHRS and CDR2 YFSETQ. With 5 bases removed from V and 5 bases from J, the gap between germline ends came to 19 bases. This CDR3 spans 15 amino acids. This CDR3 reads CASSRPGAAGETQYF. In DNA form, the CDR3 reads TGCGCCAGCAGTCGCCCCGGGGCCGCGGGGGAGACCCAGTACTTC. Complete variable domain (other parts from reference TRBV5-1 and TRBJ2-5): KAGVTQTPRYLIKTRGQQVTLSCSPISGHRSVSWYQQTPGQGLQFLFEYFSETQRNKGNFPGRFSGRQFSNSRSEMNVSTLELGDSALYLCASSRPGAAGETQYFGPGTRLLVL.

This clonotype has a handful of counts. V usage is TRBV5-1 and J usage is TRBJ2-1, with 8 bases lining up with TRBD2. Germline values: CDR1 SGHRS, CDR2 YFSETQ. The ends lost 2 bases at V and 6 bases at J; junction bases unmatched: 4. This CDR3 spans 14 amino acids. The CDR3 is CASSFGTSVNEQFF. CDR3 nucleotides: TGCGCCAGCAGCTTTGGGACTAGTGTCAATGAGCAGTTCTTC.